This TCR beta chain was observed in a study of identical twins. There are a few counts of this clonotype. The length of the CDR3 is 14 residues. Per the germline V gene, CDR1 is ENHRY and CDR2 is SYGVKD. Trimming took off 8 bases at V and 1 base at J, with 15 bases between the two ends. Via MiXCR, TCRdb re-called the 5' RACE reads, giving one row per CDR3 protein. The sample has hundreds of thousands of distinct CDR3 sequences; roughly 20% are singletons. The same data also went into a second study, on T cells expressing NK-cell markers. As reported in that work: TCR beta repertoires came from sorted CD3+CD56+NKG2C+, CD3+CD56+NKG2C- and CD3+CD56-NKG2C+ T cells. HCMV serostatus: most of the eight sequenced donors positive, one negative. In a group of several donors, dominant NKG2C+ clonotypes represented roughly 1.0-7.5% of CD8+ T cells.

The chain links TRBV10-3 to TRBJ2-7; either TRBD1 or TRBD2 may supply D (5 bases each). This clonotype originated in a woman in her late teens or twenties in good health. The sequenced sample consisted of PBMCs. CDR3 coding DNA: TGTGCCATCGGGTACTCGGGACGGTCCTACGAGCAGTACTTC. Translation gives CAIGYSGRSYEQYF.